This TCR beta chain derives from a study of CD8+CD57+ T cells in acquired aplastic anemia. Study details: Average DNA yield from sorted CD4+ and CD8+ cells was approximately 3 ug.

Both TCR beta VDJ combination and CDR3 sequence profiling were carried out. Genomic DNA was the template for this profiling. One entry per CDR3 protein, called by TCRdb with MiXCR from the reads. This sample carries roughly 180,000 distinct CDR3 sequences, about 47% of them seen once, and the ten largest clones take under 3.5%. The TCR originated in a human donor in good health. The sample comprised sorted CD4+, CD8+, or CD8+CD57+ T cells (not recorded which) from PBMCs.

The CDR3 loop reads CSVDKIYNEQFF. DNA for the CDR3: TGCAGCGTGGACAAAATCTACAATGAGCAGTTCTTC. The J gene is TRBJ2-1, the V gene TRBV29-1; perhaps TRBD1 as D (5 bases). Germline CDR1 SQVTM, CDR2 ANQGSEA. CDR3 length: 12 residues. With 6 bases removed from V and 3 bases from J, the gap between germline ends came to 9 bases.